Each of the 15 T cell receptor beta chains below was sequenced from the same sample in a study of blood T cell repertoires in COVID-19. Profiled with immunoSEQ multiplex PCR; TCRdb holds only in-frame clones, not every one. Here the sample spans a few hundred thousand clones, roughly 90% being singletons. Sequencing was carried out using peripheral blood. These receptor sequences come from a man aged 50 or older with acute or convalescent COVID-19.

The chain carries TRBV27 and TRBJ2-7; 8 bases are a match to TRBD1. With V trimmed by 5 bases and J by 2 bases, 5 bases remained unmatched. The CDR3 contains 14 residues. CDR1 is MNHEY and CDR2 is SMNVEV in the germline V gene (reference sequence). The CDR3 sequence is CASSPQGVTYEQYF. The CDR3 nucleotides are TGTGCCAGCAGTCCACAGGGGGTAACCTACGAGCAGTACTTC.

This clone was detected once. The rearrangement uses TRBV27 and TRBJ1-1, with 8 nucleotides matching TRBD1. This CDR3 has 14 amino acids. V gave up 4 bases and J gave up 8 bases; unmatched junction bases: 9. Germline V gene data show CDR1 as MNHEY and CDR2 as SMNVEV (reference sequence). The CDR3 DNA is TGTGCCAGCAGTTACCTCACAGGGGGTCGAGAAGCTTTCTTT. Translating it yields CASSYLTGGREAFF.

Concerning this clone: At one boundary the junction diverges from the germline segment, which might be a read error. This rearrangement joins TRBV7-7 to TRBJ2-7, with a tentative D call TRBD2 (5 bases). The V gene's germline CDR1 is SSHAT and CDR2 FNYEAQ (reference sequence). The CDR3 covers 14 residues. CDR3 region: CASSPGGRWDEQYF. The CDR3 region has the DNA TGTGCTAGCAGCCCAGGAGGCAGATGGGACGAGCAGTACTTC.

This clone was recorded only once. CDR3 nucleotides: TGTGCCAGCAGCCCGGGACAGGGGGCTTACGAGCAGTACTTC. It is translated as CASSPGQGAYEQYF. The chain is built from TRBV5-4 and TRBJ2-7; the match to TRBD1 covers 12 bases. Germline-derived CDR1 and CDR2 are SGHNT and YYREEE (reference sequence). The ends lost 4 bases at V and 4 bases at J; junction bases unmatched: 3. This CDR3 spans 14 amino acids.

The rearrangement links TRBV2 to TRBJ2-1; 14 bases are shared with TRBD2. V gave up 10 bases and J gave up 6 bases; unmatched junction bases: 2. CDR1 SNHLY and CDR2 FYNNEI come from the germline V gene. This CDR3 is built from 13 residues. CDR3 nucleotide sequence: TGTGCCATCGGGACTAGCGGGGGCAATGAGCAGTTCTTC. Protein: CAIGTSGGNEQFF.

J is TRBJ2-1 and V is TRBV2; 12 bases line up with TRBD2. CDR3 length: 16 amino acids. CDR1 and CDR2 from the germline V gene are SNHLY and FYNNEI. V was clipped by 7 bases and J by 5 bases; unmatched bases: 9. The CDR3, as DNA: TGTGCCAGCACCCCCCTAGCGGGGGGGAGGGACAATGAGCAGTTCTTC. It translates to CASTPLAGGRDNEQFF.

This chain connects TRBV24-1 to TRBJ1-2; D not certain. V lost 2 bases to trimming and J lost 1 base, with 10 bases between them. CDR3 length equals 15 residues. Germline assignment: CDR1 KGHDR and CDR2 SFDVKD. CDR3: CATSDSLEINYGYTF. The CDR3 bases are TGTGCCACCAGTGATTCCCTGGAGATTAACTATGGCTACACCTTC.

This clone was counted a single time. The V and J genes are TRBV5-6 and TRBJ2-5; D is possibly TRBD1 (6 bases). CDR3 length: 14 amino acids. With 4 bases removed from V and 5 bases from J, the gap between germline ends came to 15 bases. Looked up from germline, CDR1 is SGHDT and CDR2 is YYEEEE. CDR3 in amino acids: CASSRTGRGETQYF. The CDR3 DNA reads as TGTGCCAGCAGCCGCACAGGGAGAGGGGAGACCCAGTACTTC.

This chain links TRBV7-3 with TRBJ2-3, with D tentatively TRBD1 (6 bases). Trimming removed 5 bases from V and 4 bases from J, with 10 bases in between. This CDR3 has 13 residues. Germline CDR1 and CDR2: SGHTA and FQGTGA. This chain's CDR3 is CASSLKGADTQYF. DNA of the CDR3: TGTGCCAGCAGCCTTAAGGGGGCAGATACGCAGTATTTT.

The chain employs TRBV11-3 and TRBJ1-1; the match to TRBD1 covers 10 bases. The CDR3 length is 19 residues. J was trimmed by 1 base and V by 2 bases; bases with no gene match: 13. Per germline, CDR1 SGHNT and CDR2 YENEEA. For the CDR3, the DNA is TGTGCCAGCAGCTTAACACGCCGGGACAGGGGAGCGGGGAACACTGAAGCTTTCTTT. Protein sequence: CASSLTRRDRGAGNTEAFF.

V is TRBV15 and J is TRBJ2-7; D call uncertain. CDR3 length: 14 amino acids. V shed 0 bases and J shed 5 bases, with 11 bases lying between them. The germline gives CDR1 LNHNV, CDR2 YYDKDF (reference sequence). The CDR3 region has the DNA TGTGCCACCAGCAGAGATCCCCTTATCCACGAGCAGTACTTC. Residues: CATSRDPLIHEQYF. Supplemented by reference TRBV15 and TRBJ2-7, the full variable domain reads DAMVIQNPRYQVTQFGKPVTLSCSQTLNHNVMYWYQQKSSQAPKLLFHYYDKDFNNEADTPDNFQSRRPNTSFCFLDIRSPGLGDTAMYLCATSRDPLIHEQYFGPGTRLTVT.

The rearrangement joins TRBV5-6 to TRBJ1-1, with D maybe TRBD1 (5 bases). The CDR3 spans 12 residues. V lost 0 bases, J lost 7 bases, and 7 bases lay in between. Germline CDR1 reads SGHDT; CDR2 reads YYEEEE. The CDR3 protein is CASSLGGLEAFF. CDR3 sequence (DNA): TGTGCCAGCAGCTTGGGGGGACTTGAAGCTTTCTTT.

This rearrangement joins TRBV9 to TRBJ2-5; 9 bases map to TRBD2. The germline CDR1 and CDR2 sequences are SGDLS and YYNGEE. After removal of 2 bases from V and 1 base from J, the junction contained 3 bases not matched to a gene. The CDR3 is 15 residues long. Here the CDR3 DNA reads TGTGCCAGCAGCGTTTTAGCGGGGGTCCAAGAGACCCAGTACTTC. As protein: CASSVLAGVQETQYF.

CDR3 in DNA: TGTGCCATCAGTGATCTAGGCAGCAATCAGCCCCAGCATTTT. As protein: CAISDLGSNQPQHF. This chain links TRBV10-3 with TRBJ1-5; D not certain. Germline V gives CDR1 ENHRY, CDR2 SYGVKD. V was clipped by 3 bases and J by 1 base, with 7 bases between them. This CDR3 is 14 amino acids long.

This clone has just one count. The V and J genes are TRBV4-1 and TRBJ2-3; TRBD2 might be the D (6 bases). CDR3 length equals 15 residues. Trimming took off 2 bases at V and 2 bases at J, with 11 bases between the two ends. CDR1 is MGHRA and CDR2 is YSYEKL in the germline V gene. The CDR3, as DNA: TGCGCCAGCAGCCAACCCCCGGGGGTCACAGATACGCAGTATTTT. Residues: CASSQPPGVTDTQYF.